The 29 T cell receptor beta chains below were found in one sample sequenced in a study of cytomegalovirus exposure and HLA in healthy donors. 60 Vbeta and 13 Jbeta primers were used in PCR. Profiling relied on immunoSEQ multiplex PCR, and the TCRdb table lists in-frame clones only, not all of them. The sample records about 160,000 clones, 65% to 80% being singletons. Sequencing used PBMCs. The receptors here all came from a man in his forties in good health and CMV-seropositive.

V usage is TRBV18 and J usage is TRBJ1-2; 7 bases match TRBD1. The CDR3 consists of 14 residues. V lost 6 bases to trimming and J lost 7 bases; unmatched junction nucleotides: 11. Germline V gene sequence: CDR1 KGHSH, CDR2 LQKENI. The CDR3 sequence: CASSPGQDPFGYTF. DNA of the CDR3: TGTGCCAGCTCTCCCGGACAGGATCCTTTTGGCTACACCTTC.

The chain employs TRBV11-2 and TRBJ2-7; 7 bases map to TRBD1. This CDR3 comprises 15 residues. Germline V gives CDR1 SGHAT, CDR2 FQNNGV. Trimming removed 1 base from V and 4 bases from J; junction bases left unmatched: 7. DNA of the CDR3: TGTGCCAGCAGCTTAGGGGTGACAGGGTCATACGAGCAGTACTTC. Protein: CASSLGVTGSYEQYF. Full variable domain (remainder filled in from reference TRBV11-2 and TRBJ2-7): EAGVAQSPRYKIIEKRQSVAFWCNPISGHATLYWYQQILGQGPKLLIQFQNNGVVDDSQLPKDRFSAERLKGVDSTLKIQPAKLEDSAVYLCASSLGVTGSYEQYFGPGTRLTVT.

The chain links TRBV7-9 to TRBJ1-1; tentatively, D is TRBD1 (5 bases). With 3 bases removed from V and 7 bases from J, the gap between germline ends came to 12 bases. The germline V gene encodes CDR1 SEHNR and CDR2 FQNEAQ (reference sequence). This CDR3 contains 13 residues. The DNA of the CDR3 is TGTGCCAGCAGCTTGTTCCAGGGCGATGAAGCTTTCTTT. The encoded protein is CASSLFQGDEAFF.

The V gene is TRBV13, the J gene TRBJ2-7, with 9 positions matching TRBD2. The J segment lost 3 bases and the V segment lost 3 bases, leaving 3 bases of the junction unmatched. The CDR3 runs to 14 residues. Germline V gene sequence: CDR1 PRHDT, CDR2 FYEKMQ (reference sequence). The CDR3 nucleotides read TGTGCCAGCAGCTTTCGACTAGCGGACTACGAGCAGTACTTC. Translating gives CASSFRLADYEQYF.

The rearrangement links TRBV9 to TRBJ2-1; 10 bases line up with TRBD2. The CDR3 covers 15 residues. V lost 3 bases to trimming and J lost 12 bases; unmatched junction nucleotides: 12. CDR1 SGDLS and CDR2 YYNGEE come from the germline V gene. CDR3 region: CASSASGRLGIRQFF. CDR3 coding DNA: TGTGCCAGCAGCGCTAGCGGGAGATTGGGGATCAGGCAGTTCTTC.

This chain uses TRBV19 with TRBJ1-1, with 7 bases that match TRBD1. In germline, CDR1 is LNHDA, CDR2 SQIVND (reference sequence). The CDR3 loop spans 11 amino acids. V gave up 7 bases and J gave up 11 bases; unmatched junction bases: 7. The CDR3 protein is CASTLTGRAFF. The DNA of the CDR3 is TGTGCCAGTACCCTGACAGGGCGGGCTTTCTTT.

The V and J genes are TRBV11-2 and TRBJ1-3; D ambiguous. The CDR3 covers 15 residues. V was clipped by 0 bases and J by 0 bases, with 6 bases between them. Germline V gene lookup returns CDR1 SGHAT and CDR2 FQNNGV. The CDR3 is CASSLDEFSGNTIYF. CDR3 nucleotide sequence: TGTGCCAGCAGCTTAGATGAGTTCTCTGGAAACACCATATATTTT.

The rearrangement links TRBV15 to TRBJ1-2; no reliable D call. The CDR3 runs 13 residues. From germline, CDR1 is LNHNV and CDR2 YYDKDF (reference sequence). V was clipped by 0 bases and J by 7 bases, with 9 bases between them. The DNA for the CDR3 is TGTGCCACCAGCAGAGATCTAGGTACTGGCTACACCTTC. It yields the protein CATSRDLGTGYTF.

The rearrangement uses TRBV7-6 and TRBJ2-2, with TRBD2 as a possible D gene (5 bases). This CDR3 spans 14 amino acids. Germline V CDR1 and CDR2: SGHVS, FNYEAQ. With 5 bases removed from V and 7 bases from J, the gap between germline ends came to 14 bases. In DNA form, the CDR3 reads TGTGCCAGCAGCCTATTTAGCCGGGGCGGGGAGCTGTTTTTT. Translated: CASSLFSRGGELFF.

The chain recombines TRBV5-1 with TRBJ2-5; 8 positions agree with TRBD2. Trimming removed 5 bases from V and 5 bases from J; junction bases left unmatched: 8. This CDR3 spans 14 amino acids. Germline CDR1 SGHRS, CDR2 YFSETQ. The CDR3 loop is CASRAAGVRETQYF. DNA of the CDR3: TGCGCCAGCAGGGCAGCGGGAGTACGGGAGACCCAGTACTTC.

The genes are TRBV18 and TRBJ2-4; D possibly corresponds to TRBD1 (7 bases). V shed 6 bases and J shed 6 bases, with 15 bases lying between them. The CDR3 runs to 14 residues. Germline assignment: CDR1 KGHSH and CDR2 LQKENI. CDR3 amino acids: CASSPGGQPNIQYF. The CDR3 nucleotides are TGTGCCAGCTCTCCCGGGGGACAGCCAAACATTCAGTACTTC.

V gene TRBV28 combines with J gene TRBJ2-3; D gene uncertain. CDR1 is MDHEN, CDR2 SYDVKM, per germline. Trimming took off 1 base at V and 2 bases at J, with 7 bases between the two ends. CDR3 size: 14 residues. CDR3 DNA: TGTGCCAGCAGTTTATACGGAGACACAGATACGCAGTATTTT. This translates into CASSLYGDTDTQYF.

V gene TRBV18 combines with J gene TRBJ1-1; perhaps TRBD1 as D (5 bases). Trimming cost V 6 bases and J 4 bases, with 12 bases left between them. Germline V lookup: CDR1 KGHSH, CDR2 LQKENI. This CDR3 has 13 residues. For the CDR3, the DNA is TGTGCCAGCTCGCAGGGAACCCTCACTGAAGCTTTCTTT. Translation: CASSQGTLTEAFF.

The chain recombines TRBV5-1 with TRBJ2-1; 11 bases fit TRBD2. With 3 bases clipped from V and 3 bases from J, the junction kept 5 bases outside the gene matches. The CDR3 runs to 16 residues. Germline V gives CDR1 SGHRS, CDR2 YFSETQ. This CDR3 reads CASSSTSGAYYNEQFF. DNA for the CDR3: TGCGCCAGCAGCTCGACTAGCGGGGCATACTACAATGAGCAGTTCTTC.

In this sample, this clone turned up a few times. The V and J genes are TRBV18 and TRBJ2-5; 7 positions agree with TRBD1. The CDR3 covers 14 residues. V was pared by 4 bases and J by 4 bases, with 6 bases of the junction left unmatched. Germline loops: CDR1 KGHSH, CDR2 LQKENI. CDR3 coding DNA: TGTGCCAGCTCACTCACTAGGGACAGAGAGACCCAGTACTTC. Translation gives CASSLTRDRETQYF.

The chain recombines TRBV2 with TRBJ2-3, with TRBD2 identical over 8 bases. CDR1 is SNHLY and CDR2 is FYNNEI in the germline V gene. The V and J ends lost 6 bases and 2 bases, in that order; junction bases with no gene match: 13. This CDR3 contains 17 residues. CDR3 nucleotide sequence: TGTGCCAGCAGCATTCGAATAGCGGGGTCCTTCACAGATACGCAGTATTTT. This gives the protein CASSIRIAGSFTDTQYF.

V usage is TRBV5-1 and J usage is TRBJ2-7; 7 positions agree with TRBD2. The CDR3 has 14 amino acids. CDR1 SGHRS and CDR2 YFSETQ come from the germline V gene. The V segment lost 5 bases and the J segment 1 base; nucleotides outside the gene matches: 6. The CDR3 bases are TGCGCCAGCAGTCCGGCTAGCGGTTCCTACGAGCAGTACTTC. It yields the protein CASSPASGSYEQYF.

The rearrangement uses TRBV5-1 and TRBJ1-1, with no clear D. The CDR3 has 14 residues. CDR1 and CDR2 (germline): SGHRS, YFSETQ. Trimming removed 1 base from V and 0 bases from J, with 7 bases in between. CDR3: CASSLYSLNTEAFF. CDR3 bases: TGCGCCAGCAGCTTGTATTCCCTGAACACTGAAGCTTTCTTT.

This chain uses TRBV7-2 with TRBJ1-5; a possible D gene is TRBD1 (5 bases). This CDR3 comprises 15 residues. V shed 1 base and J shed 7 bases, with 14 bases lying between them. Germline loops: CDR1 SGHTA, CDR2 FQGNSA. The CDR3 nucleotides are TGTGCCAGCAGCTTAGTTGGGCCAGGGCGGCAGCCCCAGCATTTT. Residues: CASSLVGPGRQPQHF.

The chain links TRBV25-1 to TRBJ2-3; D may be TRBD2 (5 bases). Germline CDR1 MGHDK, CDR2 SYGVNS. The CDR3 extends over 16 amino acids. Trimming removed 9 bases from V and 3 bases from J, with 22 bases in between. The CDR3 loop reads CARKSRKAVETDTQYF. The CDR3 bases are TGTGCCAGGAAGTCGCGGAAAGCGGTTGAGACAGATACGCAGTATTTT.

V is TRBV6-1 and J is TRBJ2-7; 7 bases are shared with TRBD2. Trimming at V came to 6 bases and at J to 2 bases, leaving 7 bases not matched to a gene. The germline V gene encodes CDR1 MNHNS and CDR2 SASEGT. The CDR3 extends over 14 amino acids. Written as DNA, the CDR3 is TGTGCCAGCAGCCGTAGCGGGCCGACCTACGAGCAGTACTTC. It encodes CASSRSGPTYEQYF.

The J gene is TRBJ1-3, the V gene TRBV7-6; tentative D call: TRBD1 (6 bases). Trimming removed 5 bases at V and 4 bases at J, with 12 bases between. Germline V gene lookup returns CDR1 SGHVS and CDR2 FNYEAQ. This CDR3 spans 14 amino acids. The CDR3 protein is CASSPVGAGNTIYF. The CDR3 nucleotides are TGTGCCAGCAGCCCTGTGGGGGCGGGAAACACCATATATTTT. The full variable domain, with the rest looked up from reference TRBV7-6 and TRBJ1-3, is GAGVSQSPRYKVTKRGQDVALRCDPISGHVSLYWYRQALGQGPEFLTYFNYEAQQDKSGLPNDRFSAERPEGSISTLTIQRTEQRDSAMYRCASSPVGAGNTIYFGEGSWLTVV.

V gene TRBV15 combines with J gene TRBJ2-5; TRBD2 matches 8 bases. The J segment lost 7 bases and the V segment lost 3 bases, leaving 10 bases of the junction unmatched. Germline assignment: CDR1 LNHNV and CDR2 YYDKDF (reference sequence). This CDR3 spans 15 amino acids. The CDR3 DNA sequence: TGTGCCACCAGCAGGTCGGTCAGCGGGAGTGCGACCCAGTACTTC. Encoded protein: CATSRSVSGSATQYF. Combining the CDR3 with reference TRBV15 and TRBJ2-5 gives the whole variable domain DAMVIQNPRYQVTQFGKPVTLSCSQTLNHNVMYWYQQKSSQAPKLLFHYYDKDFNNEADTPDNFQSRRPNTSFCFLDIRSPGLGDTAMYLCATSRSVSGSATQYFGPGTRLLVL.

The chain uses TRBV18 and TRBJ2-1; D is possibly TRBD2 (5 bases). V lost 6 bases and J lost 6, with 15 bases in between. Germline loops: CDR1 KGHSH, CDR2 LQKENI. CDR3 length: 14 amino acids. The CDR3 nucleotides read TGTGCCAGCTCGAGGGAGACGTCGGGCAATGAGCAGTTCTTC. It specifies CASSRETSGNEQFF.

The count of this clone is one. The chain has TRBV4-3 and TRBJ2-3; 8 bases fit TRBD2. Trimming took 4 bases from V and 8 from J; bases not matched to a gene: 11. The CDR3 is 15 residues long. In germline, CDR1 is LGHNA, CDR2 YSLEER. CDR3 sequence reads: CASSLSGSDSVTQYF. The CDR3 DNA is TGCGCCAGCAGCCTAAGCGGGAGCGATTCCGTTACGCAGTATTTT.

The chain uses TRBV18 and TRBJ2-7, with a possible D match to TRBD2 (6 bases). V was shortened by 6 bases and J by 4 bases, with 16 bases between the two germline ends. The CDR3 length is 14 residues. Germline-derived CDR1 and CDR2 are KGHSH and LQKENI. In DNA, the CDR3 is TGTGCCAGCTCCCCGAGGGCAGGAGGGTACGAGCAGTACTTC. The encoded protein is CASSPRAGGYEQYF.

The V and J genes are TRBV2 and TRBJ1-5; 7 nucleotides line up with TRBD1. The germline CDR1 and CDR2 sequences are SNHLY and FYNNEI. The CDR3 is 16 amino acids. V trimming: 5 bases; J trimming: 7 bases; junction bases outside the gene matches: 14. Here the CDR3 reads CASSIQGTGSGQPQHF. The CDR3 DNA reads as TGTGCCAGCAGTATACAGGGGACGGGTTCGGGGCAGCCCCAGCATTTT.

CDR3 in amino acids: CASSPLSGQGATDTQYF. The CDR3 bases are TGTGCCAGCAGTCCCCTAAGTGGCCAGGGGGCGACAGATACGCAGTATTTT. The chain couples TRBV28 to TRBJ2-3, with 8 bases fitting TRBD1. The CDR3 is made up of 17 amino acids. V was pared by 5 bases and J by 3 bases, with 13 bases of the junction left unmatched. Germline lookup yields CDR1 MDHEN and CDR2 SYDVKM.

This chain links TRBV15 with TRBJ1-6; the D gene is possibly TRBD1 (5 bases). CDR3 size: 15 residues. Trimming removed 1 base at V and 8 bases at J, with 12 bases between. Per the germline V gene, CDR1 is LNHNV and CDR2 is YYDKDF (reference sequence). CDR3 bases: TGTGCCACCAGCAGAGTCCCCCCGGGGGATTCACCCCTCCACTTT. This encodes CATSRVPPGDSPLHF.